The entry below gives a single T cell receptor (beta chain) sequence along with its context. Seattle patients were enrolled during active infection and followed longitudinally. This sample was included in a study of blood T cell repertoires in COVID-19. About the study: Acute-phase and convalescent COVID-19 samples originated in the United States, Italy and Spain. From T cells, B-cell-depleted T cells, or PBMCs came the material, which was cDNA or gDNA.

Original processing methods: Reference gene primer amplification gave nucleated cell count estimates. Measured with immunoSEQ multiplex PCR; TCRdb has only the in-frame clones, and not every one. That table is the source of V, J and clone size, and D and trimming were worked out from the DNA. The table records fewer than 250,000 clones, around nine tenths of them present only once. Germline V gene lookup returns CDR1 KGHDR and CDR2 SFDVKD. The CDR3 totals 13 residues. V trimming: 9 bases; J trimming: 4 bases; junction bases outside the gene matches: 7. This receptor was taken from a man aged 60 to 69 with COVID-19, enrolled during active disease. This chain joins TRBV24-1 and TRBJ2-5, with 7 bases aligning to TRBD2. The source material was peripheral blood. CDR3 amino acids: CATSGEGTETQYF. In nucleotides, the CDR3 is TGTGCCACCTCGGGGGAGGGAACAGAGACCCAGTACTTC.